What follows are 27 T cell receptor beta chains derived from one specimen sequenced in a study of sequential checkpoint blockade in melanoma. Treatment in this sample: randomized to nivolumab then ipilimumab (arm A) or the reverse (arm B). The data were produced by immunoSEQ multiplex PCR, yet TCRdb's version contains in-frame clones alone and is incomplete. The data hold around 18,000 clones, with around 68% observed a single time. This specimen was CD8+ T cells sorted from blood (inferred from file names), taken from a patient given nivolumab and ipilimumab in sequence. Every receptor here comes from a human donor with melanoma.

With regard to this clone: In the same sample, other DNA sequences code for this CDR3. The chain joins TRBV5-1 to TRBJ2-1, with 9 bases fitting TRBD2. V lost 3 bases and J lost 4; bases outside the gene matches: 2. From germline, CDR1 is SGHRS and CDR2 YFSETQ. CDR3 length: 14 residues. The CDR3 DNA sequence: TGCGCCAGCAGCTATAGCGGGGGATACAATGAGCAGTTCTTC. Its translation is CASSYSGGYNEQFF. The whole variable domain, remainder taken from reference TRBV5-1 and TRBJ2-1, is KAGVTQTPRYLIKTRGQQVTLSCSPISGHRSVSWYQQTPGQGLQFLFEYFSETQRNKGNFPGRFSGRQFSNSRSEMNVSTLELGDSALYLCASSYSGGYNEQFFGPGTRLTVL.

The rearrangement uses TRBV7-3 and TRBJ2-7, with 7 nucleotides matching TRBD2. This CDR3 has 13 amino acids. The germline V gene has CDR1 SGHTA and CDR2 FQGTGA. V lost 3 bases to trimming and J lost 5 bases; unmatched junction nucleotides: 4. CDR3 coding DNA: TGTGCCAGCAGCTTTGGGGGGGGAGACGAGCAGTACTTC. It specifies CASSFGGGDEQYF.

This chain uses TRBV4-2 with TRBJ1-1; TRBD1 matches 8 bases. Per germline, CDR1 LGHNA and CDR2 YNFKEQ. The trim removed 1 base at V and 7 bases at J, leaving 23 bases unmatched. The CDR3 has 20 residues. CDR3 bases: TGTGCCAGCAGCCAAGTGGCAGGGGGCTATAGTTTTGGAAAGAACGGTGAAGCTTTCTTT. Encoded protein: CASSQVAGGYSFGKNGEAFF.

The rearrangement uses TRBV5-5 and TRBJ1-5, with 7 bases that match TRBD1. The V gene's germline CDR1 is SGHKS and CDR2 YYEKEE (reference sequence). The CDR3 covers 15 residues. V was clipped by 5 bases and J by 0 bases; unmatched bases: 5. CDR3 sequence reads: CASSVYRGSNQPQHF. DNA for the CDR3: TGTGCCAGCAGTGTCTACAGGGGTAGCAATCAGCCCCAGCATTTT.

This chain joins TRBV13 and TRBJ1-4; perhaps TRBD1 as D (5 bases). Trimming removed 5 bases at V and 8 bases at J, with 15 bases between. This CDR3 is 14 amino acids long. The germline V gene has CDR1 PRHDT and CDR2 FYEKMQ (reference sequence). This CDR3 is CASSPGRALEKLFF. The DNA of the CDR3 is TGTGCCAGCAGCCCAGGGAGGGCACTAGAAAAACTGTTTTTT. The full variable domain, with the rest looked up from reference TRBV13 and TRBJ1-4, is AAGVIQSPRHLIKEKRETATLKCYPIPRHDTVYWYQQGPGQDPQFLISFYEKMQSDKGSIPDRFSAQQFSDYHSELNMSSLELGDSALYFCASSPGRALEKLFFGSGTQLSVL.

V usage is TRBV19 and J usage is TRBJ1-5; TRBD1 matches at 8 bases. Germline loops: CDR1 LNHDA, CDR2 SQIVND (reference sequence). This CDR3 contains 17 residues. The ends lost 1 base at V and 1 base at J; junction bases unmatched: 6. DNA of the CDR3: TGTGCCAGTAGTATAGCTTCAGGGGGCTTGAGCAATCAGCCCCAGCATTTT. Translating it yields CASSIASGGLSNQPQHF.

The chain carries TRBV27 and TRBJ1-5; 9 bases are a match to TRBD1. CDR1 and CDR2 from the germline V gene are MNHEY and SMNVEV (reference sequence). The CDR3 contains 14 residues. V shed 8 bases and J 6 bases; nucleotides not matched to a gene: 8. This CDR3 reads CASPPTGGGQPQHF. CDR3 bases: TGTGCCAGCCCTCCCACAGGGGGCGGTCAGCCCCAGCATTTT.

The genes are TRBV7-8 and TRBJ2-1; 13 bases are a match to TRBD2. Looked up from germline, CDR1 is SGHVS and CDR2 is FQNEAQ. J was trimmed by 6 bases and V by 4 bases; bases with no gene match: 6. This CDR3 spans 16 amino acids. CDR3 sequence reads: CASSSPGLAGFNEQFF. The DNA of the CDR3 is TGTGCCAGCAGCTCTCCGGGACTAGCGGGGTTCAATGAGCAGTTCTTC.

The V and J genes are TRBV2 and TRBJ2-7, with D perhaps matching TRBD1 (5 bases). There are 13 residues in the CDR3. Trimming shortened V by 3 bases and J by 3 bases, and 9 bases separated the two germline ends. Germline V gene lookup returns CDR1 SNHLY and CDR2 FYNNEI. DNA for the CDR3: TGTGCCAGCAGTGAGTCAGGGTTCTACGAGCAGTACTTC. As protein: CASSESGFYEQYF.

CDR3 loop: CASSLGRGTSAYQETQYF. The DNA of the CDR3 is TGTGCCAGCAGCTTAGGTCGGGGGACTAGCGCGTACCAAGAGACCCAGTACTTC. The chain recombines TRBV7-2 with TRBJ2-5, with 10 nucleotides matching TRBD2. The germline CDR1 and CDR2 sequences are SGHTA and FQGNSA. The CDR3 is 18 amino acids. V lost 1 base and J lost 0; bases outside the gene matches: 8.

The chain carries TRBV6-5 and TRBJ1-5; maybe TRBD1 (5 bases). The CDR3 has 14 residues. V lost 4 bases and J lost 2, with 9 bases in between. The germline V gene has CDR1 MNHEY and CDR2 SVGAGI. As DNA, the CDR3 is TGTGCCAGCAGTTTAGGGGCGCGCAATCAGCCCCAGCATTTT. It is translated as CASSLGARNQPQHF.

This chain joins TRBV5-1 and TRBJ2-7; 9 bases are shared with TRBD1. Losses at the gene ends were 4 bases for V and 3 bases for J; bases not matched to a gene: 8. Germline V gene data show CDR1 as SGHRS and CDR2 as YFSETQ. This CDR3 is 15 amino acids long. The CDR3: CASSKPGTGNYEQYF. The CDR3 DNA is TGCGCCAGCAGCAAACCCGGGACAGGGAACTACGAGCAGTACTTC.

This rearrangement joins TRBV4-3 to TRBJ2-3, with 10 bases lining up with TRBD2. The CDR3 contains 14 residues. Germline trimming cut 1 base from V and 9 bases from J; bases unmatched to any gene: 4. Germline CDR1 and CDR2: LGHNA and YSLEER. CDR3 nucleotides: TGCGCCAGCAGCCAAGGCCTAGCGGGAGTAACGCAGTATTTT. Residues: CASSQGLAGVTQYF.

CDR3 residues: CASSQGTGWPEAFF. As DNA, the CDR3 is TGCGCCAGCAGCCAAGGGACAGGGTGGCCTGAAGCTTTCTTT. The chain carries TRBV4-1 and TRBJ1-1, with 8 bases identical to TRBD1. Germline-derived CDR1 and CDR2 are MGHRA and YSYEKL. With V trimmed by 1 base and J by 6 bases, 4 bases remained unmatched. CDR3 length: 14 amino acids.

The rearrangement uses TRBV7-6 and TRBJ1-1, with D tentatively TRBD1 (5 bases). Trimming left V 5 bases short and J 4 bases short, with 11 bases between. CDR3 length: 13 amino acids. The germline CDR1 and CDR2 sequences are SGHVS and FNYEAQ. CDR3 loop: CASSPGRGTEAFF. CDR3 nucleotide sequence: TGTGCCAGCAGCCCCGGGAGGGGCACTGAAGCTTTCTTT.

The CDR3 loop reads CASSYSNSHNEQFF. In nucleotides, the CDR3 is TGTGCCAGCAGTTACTCGAACAGTCACAATGAGCAGTTCTTC. This rearrangement joins TRBV6-6 to TRBJ2-1; unclear D gene. V lost 0 bases, J lost 5 bases, and 8 bases lay in between. Germline assignment: CDR1 MNHNY and CDR2 SVGAGI (reference sequence). This CDR3 has 14 amino acids.

This clone came up many times. The chain carries TRBV7-2 and TRBJ2-1, with D unclear. The CDR3 is made up of 15 amino acids. V was pared by 1 base and J by 3 bases, with 10 bases between. Per germline, CDR1 SGHTA and CDR2 FQGNSA. The CDR3 loop is CASSLERLYYNEQFF. Here the CDR3 DNA reads TGTGCCAGCAGCTTAGAGAGACTTTACTACAATGAGCAGTTCTTC.

This chain links TRBV7-9 with TRBJ2-3; TRBD2 matches at 14 bases. The CDR3 covers 17 residues. J was trimmed by 3 bases and V by 5 bases; bases with no gene match: 7. Germline V lookup: CDR1 SEHNR, CDR2 FQNEAQ (reference sequence). CDR3 nucleotides: TGTGCCAGCAGCATCTCGGGACTAGCGGGAGATACAGATACGCAGTATTTT. This sequence encodes CASSISGLAGDTDTQYF.

Relative to its sample, this clone is medium-sized. This sequence joins TRBV9 and TRBJ1-4; D gene unclear. V dropped 0 bases and J dropped 8 bases, with 8 bases sitting between them. The germline V gene encodes CDR1 SGDLS and CDR2 YYNGEE. CDR3 length equals 13 residues. The CDR3 DNA is TGTGCCAGCAGCGTAGATACGGGAGAAAAACTGTTTTTT. Translating it yields CASSVDTGEKLFF.

This chain connects TRBV15 to TRBJ2-7; no firm D call. Germline CDR1 and CDR2: LNHNV and YYDKDF (reference sequence). The CDR3 consists of 14 residues. V was clipped by 3 bases and J by 1 base, with 10 bases between them. CDR3 coding DNA: TGTGCCACCAGCAGTACAGACACGTCCTACGAGCAGTACTTC. This codes for CATSSTDTSYEQYF. The full variable domain, rest sourced from reference TRBV15 and TRBJ2-7, is DAMVIQNPRYQVTQFGKPVTLSCSQTLNHNVMYWYQQKSSQAPKLLFHYYDKDFNNEADTPDNFQSRRPNTSFCFLDIRSPGLGDTAMYLCATSSTDTSYEQYFGPGTRLTVT.

V gene TRBV7-2 combines with J gene TRBJ2-4, with D possibly being TRBD2 (6 bases). V lost 3 bases, J lost 0 bases, and 9 bases lay in between. CDR1 SGHTA and CDR2 FQGNSA come from the germline V gene. The CDR3 extends over 15 amino acids. CDR3 in amino acids: CASSLVGGAKNIQYF. The CDR3, as DNA: TGTGCCAGCAGCTTGGTCGGGGGAGCCAAAAACATTCAGTACTTC.

The chain links TRBV6-5 to TRBJ1-1; perhaps TRBD1 as D (6 bases). This CDR3 is built from 14 residues. Germline CDR1 is MNHEY and CDR2 is SVGAGI. Deletions cut 6 bases from V and 3 bases from J, with 14 bases between. The CDR3 loop is CASRPDSGDTEAFF. As DNA, the CDR3 is TGTGCCAGCAGACCTGACTCAGGGGACACTGAAGCTTTCTTT.

The gene calls are TRBV27 and TRBJ2-1; TRBD2 matches at 8 bases. V trimming: 2 bases; J trimming: 4 bases; junction bases outside the gene matches: 7. This CDR3 region has 16 residues. Germline V gene data show CDR1 as MNHEY and CDR2 as SMNVEV (reference sequence). CDR3 region: CASSLGGSGIYNEQFF. The CDR3 DNA sequence: TGTGCCAGCAGTTTAGGGGGTAGCGGGATTTACAATGAGCAGTTCTTC.

The chain couples TRBV5-1 to TRBJ1-2; tentatively, D is TRBD1 (6 bases). V gave up 2 bases and J gave up 3 bases, with 14 bases separating them. CDR1 SGHRS and CDR2 YFSETQ come from the germline V gene. The CDR3 contains 15 residues. CDR3 sequence (DNA): TGCGCCAGCAGCTTCACAGGGATGAACTACTATGGCTACACCTTC. It yields the protein CASSFTGMNYYGYTF.

The chain links TRBV11-2 to TRBJ1-2, with 12 bases identical to TRBD1. V gave up 3 bases and J gave up 7 bases; unmatched junction bases: 9. Germline V gene sequence: CDR1 SGHAT, CDR2 FQNNGV. The CDR3 loop spans 16 amino acids. CDR3 sequence: CASSFEGGQGAGGYTF. For the CDR3, the DNA is TGTGCCAGCAGCTTCGAGGGGGGACAGGGGGCTGGTGGCTACACCTTC.

The chain couples TRBV4-1 to TRBJ2-1; a weak D match, TRBD1 (5 bases). Trimming left V 1 base short and J 3 bases short, with 10 bases between. CDR1 MGHRA and CDR2 YSYEKL come from the germline V gene. The CDR3 loop spans 15 amino acids. Written as DNA, the CDR3 is TGCGCCAGCAGCCAAGGTCTAGGGGTCTACAATGAGCAGTTCTTC. It codes for CASSQGLGVYNEQFF.

V is TRBV7-3 and J is TRBJ2-3; 8 nucleotides align to TRBD2. The germline V gene encodes CDR1 SGHTA and CDR2 FQGTGA. Trimming at V came to 3 bases and at J to 5 bases, leaving 7 bases not matched to a gene. The CDR3 is 15 amino acids. CDR3 DNA: TGTGCCAGCAGCTTTTTTGCGGGAGGAGGAGATACGCAGTATTTT. Its translation is CASSFFAGGGDTQYF.